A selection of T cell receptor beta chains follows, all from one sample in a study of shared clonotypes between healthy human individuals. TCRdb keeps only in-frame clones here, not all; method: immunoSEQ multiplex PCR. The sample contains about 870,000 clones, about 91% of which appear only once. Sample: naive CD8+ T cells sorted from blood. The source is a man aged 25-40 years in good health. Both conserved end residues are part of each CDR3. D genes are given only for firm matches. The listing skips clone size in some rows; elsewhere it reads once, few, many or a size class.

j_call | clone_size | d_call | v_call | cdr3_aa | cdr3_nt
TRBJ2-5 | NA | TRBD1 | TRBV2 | CASSEGTGYQETQYF | TGTGCCAGCAGTGAAGGGACAGGGTACCAAGAGACCCAGTACTTC
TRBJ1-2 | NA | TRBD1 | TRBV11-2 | CASSIPGQGTRNGYTF | TGTGCCAGCAGCATACCGGGACAGGGGACGCGAAATGGCTACACCTTC
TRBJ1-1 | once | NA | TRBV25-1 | CASSEWRRVGEDTEAFF | TGTGCCAGCAGTGAATGGAGGCGAGTGGGCGAGGACACTGAAGCTTTCTTT
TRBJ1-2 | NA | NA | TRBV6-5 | CASSYGRAKRYYGYTF | TGTGCCAGCAGTTATGGGAGGGCAAAGCGGTACTATGGCTACACCTTC
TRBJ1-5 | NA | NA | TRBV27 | CASSLDFWNPDQPQHF | TGTGCCAGCAGTTTAGATTTCTGGAACCCCGATCAGCCCCAGCATTTT
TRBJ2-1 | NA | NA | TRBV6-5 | CASSPSYNEQFF | TGTGCCAGCAGTCCCAGCTACAATGAGCAGTTCTTC
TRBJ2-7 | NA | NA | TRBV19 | CASLEEGTYEQYF | TGTGCCAGTCTCGAGGAGGGAACCTACGAGCAGTACTTC
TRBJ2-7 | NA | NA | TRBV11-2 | CASSLGSNRDRYEQYF | TGTGCCAGCAGCTTAGGTTCTAACAGGGATCGATACGAGCAGTACTTC
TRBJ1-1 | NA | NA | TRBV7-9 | CASSLLKGAEAFF | TGTGCCAGCAGCTTACTCAAGGGGGCTGAAGCTTTCTTT
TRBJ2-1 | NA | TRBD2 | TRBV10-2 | CATSRGLAGANEQFF | TGCGCCACATCCCGAGGACTAGCGGGAGCCAATGAGCAGTTCTTC
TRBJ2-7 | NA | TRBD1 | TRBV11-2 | CASEDRSTYEQYF | TGTGCCAGCGAGGACAGGTCCACCTACGAGCAGTACTTC
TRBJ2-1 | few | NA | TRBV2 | CASSLGTHNEQFF | TGTGCCAGCAGTTTAGGAACCCACAATGAGCAGTTCTTC
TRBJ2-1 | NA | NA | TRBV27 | CASSSDGNNADEQFF | TGTGCCAGCAGTTCGGACGGGAATAATGCGGATGAGCAGTTCTTC
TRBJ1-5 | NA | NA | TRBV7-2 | CASSLARGAKGNQPQHF | TGTGCCAGCAGCTTAGCCCGGGGGGCGAAAGGCAATCAGCCCCAGCATTTT
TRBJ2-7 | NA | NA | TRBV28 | CASSSRDTIYEQYF | TGTGCCAGCAGTTCCCGGGACACCATCTACGAGCAGTACTTC
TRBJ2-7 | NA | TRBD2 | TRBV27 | CASRPSGVTYEQYF | TGTGCCAGCAGGCCTAGCGGGGTTACCTACGAGCAGTACTTC
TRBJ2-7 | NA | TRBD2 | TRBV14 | CASSAGPAGGLLSYEQYF | TGTGCCAGCAGCGCCGGGCCAGCGGGAGGGCTCCTCTCCTACGAGCAGTACTTC
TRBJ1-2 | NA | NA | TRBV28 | CASSPFRGNYGYTF | TGTGCCAGCAGTCCGTTTAGGGGGAACTATGGCTACACCTTC
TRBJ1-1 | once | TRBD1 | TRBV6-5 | CATYRGENTEAFF | TGTGCCACCTACAGGGGAGAGAACACTGAAGCTTTCTTT
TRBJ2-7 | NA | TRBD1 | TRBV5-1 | CASSSGTGGYEQYF | TGCGCCAGCAGCTCCGGGACAGGGGGTTACGAGCAGTACTTC
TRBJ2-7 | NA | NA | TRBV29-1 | CSVEFTGQGFSYEQYF | TGCAGCGTTGAATTCACCGGTCAGGGTTTCTCCTACGAGCAGTACTTC
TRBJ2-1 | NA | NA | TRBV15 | CATRVHGYNEQFF | TGTGCCACCAGGGTTCACGGATACAATGAGCAGTTCTTC
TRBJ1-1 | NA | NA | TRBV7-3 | CASSLKGGVMNTEAFF | TGTGCCAGCAGCTTAAAAGGGGGAGTGATGAACACTGAAGCTTTCTTT
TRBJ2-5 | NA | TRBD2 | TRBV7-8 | CAGASGAGGPETQYF | TGTGCCGGGGCCTCGGGAGCGGGAGGTCCCGAGACCCAGTACTTC
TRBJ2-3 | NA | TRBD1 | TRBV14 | CASSLYRDRASTDTQYF | TGTGCCAGCAGCTTGTACCGGGACAGGGCTAGCACAGATACGCAGTATTTT
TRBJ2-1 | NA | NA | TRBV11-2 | CASRKSVTAYNEQFF | TGTGCCAGCCGCAAGTCGGTCACAGCCTACAATGAGCAGTTCTTC
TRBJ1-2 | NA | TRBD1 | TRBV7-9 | CASSSSGTGSRNYGYTF | TGTGCCAGCAGCTCCTCCGGGACAGGGAGTAGGAACTATGGCTACACCTTC
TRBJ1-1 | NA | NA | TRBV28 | CASTVAGAGTEAFF | TGTGCCAGCACCGTAGCTGGGGCTGGCACTGAAGCTTTCTTT
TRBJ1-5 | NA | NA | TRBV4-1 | CASSQVPEPNNQPQHF | TGCGCCAGCAGCCAAGTGCCGGAACCCAATAATCAGCCCCAGCATTTT
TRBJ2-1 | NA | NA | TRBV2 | CASSGADYNEQFF | TGTGCCAGCAGTGGGGCAGACTACAATGAGCAGTTCTTC
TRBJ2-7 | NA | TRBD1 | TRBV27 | CASSYSRQGPYEQYF | TGTGCCAGCAGCTACTCCCGACAGGGACCCTACGAGCAGTACTTC
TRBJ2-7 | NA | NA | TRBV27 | CASSRSTGNYEQYF | TGTGCCAGCAGTAGATCGACGGGAAATTACGAGCAGTACTTC
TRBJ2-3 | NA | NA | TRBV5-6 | CASSYRSGPSDTQYF | TGTGCCAGCAGCTACCGGTCGGGGCCGTCAGATACGCAGTATTTT
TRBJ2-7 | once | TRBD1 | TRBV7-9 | CASSRQGLYEQYF | TGTGCCAGCAGCCGACAGGGTCTATACGAGCAGTACTTC
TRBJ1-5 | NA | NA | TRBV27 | CASSINRYNQPQHF | TGTGCCAGCAGCATAAACAGGTACAATCAGCCCCAGCATTTT
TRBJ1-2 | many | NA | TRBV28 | CASGPNYGYTF | TGTGCCAGCGGACCGAACTATGGCTACACCTTC
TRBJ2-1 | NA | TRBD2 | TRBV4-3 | CASSLGTNNEQFF | TGCGCCAGCAGCCTTGGGACTAACAATGAGCAGTTCTTC
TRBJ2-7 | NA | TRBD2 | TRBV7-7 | CASSQQFRGGGSYEQYF | TGTGCCAGCAGCCAACAGTTTCGCGGGGGTGGCTCCTACGAGCAGTACTTC
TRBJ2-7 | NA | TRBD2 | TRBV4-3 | CASSQGASGSVYEQYF | TGCGCCAGCAGCCAAGGAGCTAGCGGGAGTGTCTACGAGCAGTACTTC
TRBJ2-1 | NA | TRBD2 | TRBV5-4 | CASSPRLAGDGEQFF | TGTGCCAGCAGCCCGAGACTAGCGGGAGATGGTGAGCAGTTCTTC
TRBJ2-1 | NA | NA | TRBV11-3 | CASSLVSSVSYNEQFF | TGTGCCAGCAGCTTAGTATCTAGCGTATCCTACAATGAGCAGTTCTTC
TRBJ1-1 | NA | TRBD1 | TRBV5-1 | CASRTSGTGVTEAFF | TGCGCCAGCAGGACGTCCGGGACAGGGGTCACTGAAGCTTTCTTT
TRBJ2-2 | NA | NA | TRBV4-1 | CASSPIQGNTGELFF | TGCGCCAGCAGCCCCATTCAGGGCAACACCGGGGAGCTGTTTTTT
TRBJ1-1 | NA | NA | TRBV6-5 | CASSYLTGATEAFF | TGTGCCAGCAGTTACCTCACCGGGGCAACTGAAGCTTTCTTT
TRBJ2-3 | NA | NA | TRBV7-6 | CASSLSLTDTQYF | TGTGCCAGCAGCTTATCTTTGACAGATACGCAGTATTTT
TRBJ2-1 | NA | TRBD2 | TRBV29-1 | CSVDTSGPHNEQFF | TGCAGCGTTGATACTAGCGGGCCCCACAATGAGCAGTTCTTC
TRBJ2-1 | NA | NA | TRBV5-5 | CASSLAPGAGLYNEQFF | TGTGCCAGCAGCTTGGCCCCGGGGGCGGGACTGTACAATGAGCAGTTCTTC
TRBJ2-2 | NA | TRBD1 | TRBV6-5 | CASSYVTGGTGELFF | TGTGCCAGCAGTTACGTGACAGGGGGTACCGGGGAGCTGTTTTTT
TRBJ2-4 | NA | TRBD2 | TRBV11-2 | CASSLGSGRAAKNIQYF | TGTGCCAGCAGCTTAGGGAGCGGGAGGGCTGCCAAAAACATTCAGTACTTC
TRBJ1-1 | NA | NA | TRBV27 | CASSYGGTEAFF | TGTGCCAGCAGTTATGGGGGCACTGAAGCTTTCTTT
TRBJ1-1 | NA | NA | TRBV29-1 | CSGAASGVIVEAFF | TGCAGCGGAGCGGCATCGGGAGTGATAGTTGAAGCTTTCTTT
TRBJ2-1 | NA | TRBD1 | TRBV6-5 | CASRAGTGAYNEQFF | TGTGCCAGCAGGGCCGGGACAGGGGCCTACAATGAGCAGTTCTTC
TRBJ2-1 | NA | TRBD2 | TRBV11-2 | CASSSGLAGVGTIHEQFF | TGTGCCAGCAGCTCGGGACTAGCGGGAGTTGGTACAATCCATGAGCAGTTCTTC